This T cell receptor (beta chain) was sequenced in a study of CD8+ T cells in alopecia areata. As regards this clone: Its target is not known.

Described treatment: oral pan-JAK inhibitor, 5-10 mg twice daily. Study findings and constraints: Lesional scalp, especially alopecia totalis/universalis, showed higher clonality than normal scalp.

Extraction and reverse transcription of RNA yielded cDNA as the sequencing template. The table came from immunoSEQ multiplex PCR; TCRdb's copy has only in-frame clones and leaves some out. The sample holds about 200,000 clones, roughly 60% seen once. Looked up from germline, CDR1 is LNHNV and CDR2 is YYDKDF (reference sequence). The V end was cut by 0 bases, the J end by 12 bases, with 9 bases between. CDR3 length: 13 residues. This specimen was CD4+ T cells sorted from blood, taken at week 24, from a patient treated with tofacitinib. The sequence was collected from a human donor with alopecia areata. The chain recombines TRBV15 with TRBJ1-6, with D unresolved. The CDR3 DNA follows: TGTGCCACCAGCAGAGACGAAGGGTTACCCCTCCACTTT. The encoded protein is CATSRDEGLPLHF.